This T cell receptor beta chain comes out of a study of OX40 agonist ivuxolimab in advanced cancers. The ends lost 4 bases at V and 7 bases at J; junction bases unmatched: 4. The V gene's germline CDR1 is SGHNT and CDR2 YYREEE (reference sequence). This CDR3 comprises 15 residues. Assay: immunoSEQ multiplex PCR; the TCRdb copy retains only in-frame clones and omits some. The sample has 20,000 to 25,000 clones, roughly 84% seen once. The chain recombines TRBV5-4 with TRBJ2-2, with 13 positions matching TRBD2. Sequencing used CD4+ or CD8+ T cells sorted from blood, obtained in a trial of the OX40 agonist ivuxolimab. The clonotype originates from an adult with an advanced solid tumor such as melanoma, head and neck, liver or kidney cancer. This CDR3 reads CASSTGLAGIGELFF. DNA of the CDR3: TGTGCCAGCAGCACGGGACTAGCGGGGATCGGGGAGCTGTTTTTT.